This is a list of T cell receptor beta chains from one sample in a study of regulatory T cells in long-lasting Graves disease. TCRdb ran MiXCR on the multiplex PCR reads and lists one entry per CDR3 protein. The sample includes more than 450,000 distinct CDR3 sequences, 15% to 20% of them seen just once. The data were also submitted as part of a second study, on T cells in Graves' hyperthyroidism and ophthalmopathy.

The input for sequencing was peripheral blood mononuclear cells (PBMCs), taken at new diagnosis, from a patient treated with antithyroid drugs. The receptors were gathered from a man aged 35 to 55 with Graves disease. Both conserved end residues are part of each CDR3. Each record gives: CDR3 DNA, CDR3 protein, J gene, clone size, V gene, D gene. D genes are given only for firm matches. Clone size, where shown, is once, few, many, or a class for clones that have expanded.

CDR3nt: TGCGCCAGCAGCTCTTTATCGTCGAACACCGGGGAGCTGTTTTTT; CDR3aa: CASSSLSSNTGELFF; j_gene: TRBJ2-2; abundance: .; v_gene: TRBV5-1; d_gene: .
CDR3nt: TGTGCCACCAGTGATCTAGTGTCTAGCGGGACCGGGGAGCTGTTTTTT; CDR3aa: CATSDLVSSGTGELFF; j_gene: TRBJ2-2; abundance: many; v_gene: TRBV24-1; d_gene: TRBD2
CDR3nt: TGTGCCAGACTAGATACGCAGTATTTT; CDR3aa: CARLDTQYF; j_gene: TRBJ2-3; abundance: many; v_gene: TRBV7-3; d_gene: .
CDR3nt: TGTGCCAGCAGTTTCACGGGTTACAAGCAGTACTTC; CDR3aa: CASSFTGYKQYF; j_gene: TRBJ2-7; abundance: many; v_gene: TRBV27; d_gene: .
CDR3nt: TGCAGTGCTAGAGTCAGGGGCCGGGGCAATCAGCCCCAGCATTTT; CDR3aa: CSARVRGRGNQPQHF; j_gene: TRBJ1-5; abundance: few; v_gene: TRBV20-1; d_gene: .
CDR3nt: TGTGCCCCCAAGTCGGTTTTTCGTGACGAGCAGTACTTC; CDR3aa: CAPKSVFRDEQYF; j_gene: TRBJ2-7; abundance: .; v_gene: TRBV10-3; d_gene: .
CDR3nt: TGTGCCAGCAGTTTAACCAGGGGGCACGGATTTAATTCACCCCTCCACTTT; CDR3aa: CASSLTRGHGFNSPLHF; j_gene: TRBJ1-6; abundance: few; v_gene: TRBV28; d_gene: TRBD1
CDR3nt: TGTGCCAGCAGTTACTCGACAGCGTCCTACGAGCAGTACTTC; CDR3aa: CASSYSTASYEQYF; j_gene: TRBJ2-7; abundance: many; v_gene: TRBV6-5; d_gene: .
CDR3nt: TGTGCCAGCAGTCGGACAGCCTACAATGAGCAGTTCTTC; CDR3aa: CASSRTAYNEQFF; j_gene: TRBJ2-1; abundance: many; v_gene: TRBV28; d_gene: .
CDR3nt: TGTGCCAGCAGTTTTAGGGGGCGAACTGAAGCTTTCTTT; CDR3aa: CASSFRGRTEAFF; j_gene: TRBJ1-1; abundance: many; v_gene: TRBV12-3/TRBV12-4; d_gene: TRBD1
CDR3nt: TGCGCCAGCAGCCCCCGAGGACCCAAAGGTGAAAAACTGTTTTTT; CDR3aa: CASSPRGPKGEKLFF; j_gene: TRBJ1-4; abundance: .; v_gene: TRBV5-1; d_gene: .
CDR3nt: TGTGCCACCAGCAGAGGAAGACAGGGGGGTTTAGAGACCCAGTACTTC; CDR3aa: CATSRGRQGGLETQYF; j_gene: TRBJ2-5; abundance: .; v_gene: TRBV15; d_gene: TRBD1
CDR3nt: TGTGCCTGGAGTCCGGGACAGAAGGCCTATGGCTACACCTTC; CDR3aa: CAWSPGQKAYGYTF; j_gene: TRBJ1-2; abundance: .; v_gene: TRBV30; d_gene: TRBD1
CDR3nt: TGTGCCAGCAGCCTAACTCCGGACAGTAATAGGAATGAGCAGTTCTTC; CDR3aa: CASSLTPDSNRNEQFF; j_gene: TRBJ2-1; abundance: many; v_gene: TRBV7-3; d_gene: .
CDR3nt: TGTGCCAGCAGCGCGATAAGGGGGGGTGAGCAGTTCTTC; CDR3aa: CASSAIRGGEQFF; j_gene: TRBJ2-1; abundance: many; v_gene: TRBV7-8; d_gene: .
CDR3nt: TGTGCCAGCAGCCTAACACTTACATCCGAACCTGGGACACCTGAGAAACTGTTTTTT; CDR3aa: CASSLTLTSEPGTPEKLFF; j_gene: TRBJ1-4; abundance: .; v_gene: TRBV7-9; d_gene: .
CDR3nt: TGTGCCAGCAGTTTAAGGGACACCTACCAAGAGACCCAGTACTTC; CDR3aa: CASSLRDTYQETQYF; j_gene: TRBJ2-5; abundance: many; v_gene: TRBV28; d_gene: .
CDR3nt: TGCAGTGCTAGCAGATATCACCCGGACAGCTCTACCTACGAGCAGTACTTC; CDR3aa: CSASRYHPDSSTYEQYF; j_gene: TRBJ2-7; abundance: .; v_gene: TRBV20-1; d_gene: .
CDR3nt: TGTGCCACCAGCAGAGATGGTGCAGATACGCAGTATTTT; CDR3aa: CATSRDGADTQYF; j_gene: TRBJ2-3; abundance: .; v_gene: TRBV15; d_gene: .
CDR3nt: TGTGCCAGCAGCCAGGGGACTAGCGGGAGGATCTACGAGCAGTACTTC; CDR3aa: CASSQGTSGRIYEQYF; j_gene: TRBJ2-7; abundance: .; v_gene: TRBV3-1; d_gene: TRBD2
CDR3nt: TGTGCCACCAGTGATTTGGGCCAGAGCACAGATACGCAGTATTTT; CDR3aa: CATSDLGQSTDTQYF; j_gene: TRBJ2-3; abundance: many; v_gene: TRBV24-1; d_gene: .
CDR3nt: TGTGCCAGCAGCTACAGGACAGGGGGTTTTGGTAATTCACCCCTCCACTTT; CDR3aa: CASSYRTGGFGNSPLHF; j_gene: TRBJ1-6; abundance: many; v_gene: TRBV11-2; d_gene: TRBD1
CDR3nt: TGCGCCAGCACCGTAAAACAGGGAAAAAACATTCAGTACTTC; CDR3aa: CASTVKQGKNIQYF; j_gene: TRBJ2-4; abundance: .; v_gene: TRBV10-1; d_gene: .
CDR3nt: TGTGCCAGCAGCGCCCATCCGACTAGCGGGAGATTAGATGAGCAGTTCTTC; CDR3aa: CASSAHPTSGRLDEQFF; j_gene: TRBJ2-1; abundance: few; v_gene: TRBV9; d_gene: TRBD2
CDR3nt: TGTGCCATCAGACGGGCAGGGACGAACTACGAGCAGTACTTC; CDR3aa: CAIRRAGTNYEQYF; j_gene: TRBJ2-7; abundance: many; v_gene: TRBV10-3; d_gene: .
CDR3nt: TGTGCCACCAGCGGAGACTTCGCGGAAGAGACCCAGTACTTC; CDR3aa: CATSGDFAEETQYF; j_gene: TRBJ2-5; abundance: .; v_gene: TRBV15; d_gene: .
CDR3nt: TGCGCCAGCAGTGAGAGTGGTAGAAGCCCCGGGTTTACCGGGGAGCTGTTTTTT; CDR3aa: CASSESGRSPGFTGELFF; j_gene: TRBJ2-2; abundance: .; v_gene: TRBV10-2; d_gene: .
CDR3nt: TGTGCCAGCACCCGAAGTGTCGGAGACGGGTCCTACGAGCAGTACTTC; CDR3aa: CASTRSVGDGSYEQYF; j_gene: TRBJ2-7; abundance: many; v_gene: TRBV3-1; d_gene: .
CDR3nt: TGCAGTGCTAGGGGACTAGCGGGAGACGCCGAGCAGTACTTC; CDR3aa: CSARGLAGDAEQYF; j_gene: TRBJ2-7; abundance: few; v_gene: TRBV20-1; d_gene: TRBD2
CDR3nt: TGTGCCAGCAGTTACGGAACCTTCTCCTATAATTCACCCCTCCACTTT; CDR3aa: CASSYGTFSYNSPLHF; j_gene: TRBJ1-6; abundance: .; v_gene: TRBV6-5; d_gene: .
CDR3nt: TGTGCCACCAGTGATTGGCCGGGCCAGGGAGAGACCCAGTACTTC; CDR3aa: CATSDWPGQGETQYF; j_gene: TRBJ2-5; abundance: many; v_gene: TRBV24-1; d_gene: .
CDR3nt: TGTGCCACCAGCACTGTCAGGGCTAGCCAGCCCCAGCATTTT; CDR3aa: CATSTVRASQPQHF; j_gene: TRBJ1-5; abundance: many; v_gene: TRBV24-1; d_gene: .
CDR3nt: TGCAGTGCTAGATCTCTGGGAGCTGGGTTTCGAAACATTCAGTACTTC; CDR3aa: CSARSLGAGFRNIQYF; j_gene: TRBJ2-4; abundance: many; v_gene: TRBV20-1; d_gene: .
CDR3nt: TGTGCCAGCAGCCTCCGACAGACTCGAAACACCGGGGAGCTGTTTTTT; CDR3aa: CASSLRQTRNTGELFF; j_gene: TRBJ2-2; abundance: many; v_gene: TRBV12-3/TRBV12-4; d_gene: .
CDR3nt: TGTGCCAGCCGGGACAGGGGGAATCGCAAGCAGTACTTC; CDR3aa: CASRDRGNRKQYF; j_gene: TRBJ2-7; abundance: few; v_gene: TRBV19; d_gene: TRBD1
CDR3nt: TGTGCCAGCAGTTTAATGACTAGCGGGAGTGCTGGCATTCAGTACTTC; CDR3aa: CASSLMTSGSAGIQYF; j_gene: TRBJ2-4; abundance: .; v_gene: TRBV28; d_gene: TRBD2
CDR3nt: TGTGCCAGCAGCTTATGGGGTGGGACCGGGGAGCTGTTTTTT; CDR3aa: CASSLWGGTGELFF; j_gene: TRBJ2-2; abundance: many; v_gene: TRBV7-3; d_gene: .
CDR3nt: TGTGCCAGCAGCCCTGGGACTAGCGGGAGAACAAATGAGCAGTTCTTC; CDR3aa: CASSPGTSGRTNEQFF; j_gene: TRBJ2-1; abundance: .; v_gene: TRBV27; d_gene: TRBD2
CDR3nt: TGTGCCAGCAGCTCGATGACGATTAACACTGAAGCTTTCTTT; CDR3aa: CASSSMTINTEAFF; j_gene: TRBJ1-1; abundance: .; v_gene: TRBV6-1; d_gene: .
CDR3nt: TGTGCTAGTGGTTCCGGACAGGGGGCCTACAATGAGCAGTTCTTC; CDR3aa: CASGSGQGAYNEQFF; j_gene: TRBJ2-1; abundance: many; v_gene: TRBV12-5; d_gene: TRBD1
CDR3nt: TGTGCCTGGAGTGTACGAGGGGAGGAAGCTTTCTTT; CDR3aa: CAWSVRGEEAFF; j_gene: TRBJ1-1; abundance: many; v_gene: TRBV30; d_gene: .
CDR3nt: TGCAGTGCTAGTCCGGGACAGGACTACGAGCAGTACTTC; CDR3aa: CSASPGQDYEQYF; j_gene: TRBJ2-7; abundance: .; v_gene: TRBV20-1; d_gene: TRBD1
CDR3nt: TGTGCCAACCGCCCACAGGGGACTGGGGCCAACGTCCTGACTTTC; CDR3aa: CANRPQGTGANVLTF; j_gene: TRBJ2-6; abundance: .; v_gene: TRBV28; d_gene: TRBD1
CDR3nt: TGTGCCAGCAGCTTAGCACTAGCGGGAGGAGGGCAGTACTTC; CDR3aa: CASSLALAGGGQYF; j_gene: TRBJ2-7; abundance: few; v_gene: TRBV7-2; d_gene: TRBD2
CDR3nt: TGTGCCACCAGTGAAGGACAGGGGGCTTGGGAGACCCAGTACTTC; CDR3aa: CATSEGQGAWETQYF; j_gene: TRBJ2-5; abundance: few; v_gene: TRBV24-1; d_gene: TRBD1
CDR3nt: TGTGCCTTCCGGTCTAGCGGGAGAGAGACCCAGTACTTC; CDR3aa: CAFRSSGRETQYF; j_gene: TRBJ2-5; abundance: many; v_gene: TRBV30; d_gene: TRBD2
CDR3nt: TGTGCCAGCAGCTTGAGTTACGGATCCTCGGTAGGCTACACCTTC; CDR3aa: CASSLSYGSSVGYTF; j_gene: TRBJ1-2; abundance: .; v_gene: TRBV5-5; d_gene: .
CDR3nt: TGCAGTGCTACCCGAGGCGCCGGGACAGCAAATTCCTACGAGCAGTACTTC; CDR3aa: CSATRGAGTANSYEQYF; j_gene: TRBJ2-7; abundance: .; v_gene: TRBV20-1; d_gene: TRBD1
CDR3nt: TGTGCCAGCAGTTTATTTGGGCCTGGGGAGACCCAGTACTTC; CDR3aa: CASSLFGPGETQYF; j_gene: TRBJ2-5; abundance: many; v_gene: TRBV12-3/TRBV12-4; d_gene: .
CDR3nt: TGTGCCAGCAGGGGGACTAGCGGAGAAGAGACCCAGTACTTC; CDR3aa: CASRGTSGEETQYF; j_gene: TRBJ2-5; abundance: many; v_gene: TRBV12-3/TRBV12-4; d_gene: TRBD2
CDR3nt: TGTGCCAGCAGGCTCCGGGACAGACCCTACGAGCAGTACTTC; CDR3aa: CASRLRDRPYEQYF; j_gene: TRBJ2-7; abundance: .; v_gene: TRBV6-1; d_gene: TRBD1
CDR3nt: TGCAGCGTTGCTAGACAGACGAAGACTGAAGCTTTCTTT; CDR3aa: CSVARQTKTEAFF; j_gene: TRBJ1-1; abundance: .; v_gene: TRBV29-1; d_gene: .
CDR3nt: TGCAGTGCGCCGGGACAGGAATCCTACGAGCAGTACTTC; CDR3aa: CSAPGQESYEQYF; j_gene: TRBJ2-7; abundance: many; v_gene: TRBV20-1; d_gene: TRBD1
CDR3nt: TGTGCCACCAGTGATTTTGGTCAGCCCCAGCATTTT; CDR3aa: CATSDFGQPQHF; j_gene: TRBJ1-5; abundance: few; v_gene: TRBV24-1; d_gene: .